This T cell receptor (beta chain) is from a study of T cell clonotyping in hematopoietic cell transplantation. Study findings and constraints: Pathologically expanded recipient clonotypes increased progressively from day 30 to day 180 as diversity fell.

In this sample, this clone turned up once. Antigen specificity is unknown. This sample's time point: recipient sample about 28 days before transplant, after cytoreduction. The CDR3 is 13 amino acids. Trimming cost V 4 bases and J 5 bases, with 11 bases left between them. Germline-derived CDR1 and CDR2 are KGHSH and LQKENI. TCRdb keeps only in-frame clones here, not all; method: immunoSEQ multiplex PCR. The sample consists of about 36,000 clones, roughly 95% of them appearing once. The rearrangement joins TRBV18 to TRBJ1-2; D perhaps matches TRBD1 (5 bases). Sequencing was performed on peripheral blood mononuclear cells, taken before stem cell transplant. This receptor was taken from a man between 35 and 55 years old with chronic myeloid leukemia. Some clones in this sample may be carry-over from other donors' samples. The CDR3 region is CASSLTSGYGYTF. The DNA of the CDR3 is TGTGCCAGCTCACTTACCTCAGGGTATGGCTACACCTTC.